Listed below are T cell receptor beta chains from one sample, sequenced in a study of T-cell reconstitution after alpha-beta-depleted transplantation in children. TCRdb re-derived calls from the PCR reads in MiXCR, one entry per CDR3 protein. The data show about 480,000 distinct CDR3 sequences, roughly an eighth seen once. Material: PBMCs from the stem cell graft donor, obtained from the stem cell graft. These receptors came from a human donor who donated a stem cell graft to a child with combined immunodeficiency. CDR3s include the opening cysteine and the closing phenylalanine or tryptophan. A D gene is named only where the DNA matches it firmly. Clone size, where shown, is once, few, many, or a class for clones that have expanded.

d_call	clone_size	v_call	j_call	cdr3_nt	cdr3_aa
NA	many	TRBV16	TRBJ2-3	TGTGCCAGCAGCCAAGGATCCTTTACAGATACGCAGTATTTT	CASSQGSFTDTQYF
TRBD2	many	TRBV12-3/TRBV12-4	TRBJ2-7	TGTGCCAGCAGTTTCACCGGGACTATCACTGAGCAGTACTTC	CASSFTGTITEQYF
NA	NA	TRBV18	TRBJ1-4	TGTGCCAGCTCACCGCAGGGAGTCGCAACTAATGAAAAACTGTTTTTT	CASSPQGVATNEKLFF
TRBD2	many	TRBV9	TRBJ2-7	TGTGCCAGCAGCGACGGACTAGCGGAACCCTACGAGCAGTACTTC	CASSDGLAEPYEQYF
TRBD1	NA	TRBV7-3	TRBJ1-6	TGTGCCAGCAGCGCACAGGGGGGGAATTCACCCCTCCACTTT	CASSAQGGNSPLHF
NA	NA	TRBV5-1	TRBJ2-1	TGTGCCAGCAGCAACTCGGTCGGGATCTTCAATGAGCAGTTCTTC	CASSNSVGIFNEQFF
NA	NA	TRBV30	TRBJ2-2	TGTGCCTGGAGTCGTGGGGGGCTTGTTGTCGGGGAGCTGTTTTTT	CAWSRGGLVVGELFF
NA	few	TRBV7-2	TRBJ2-7	TGTGCCAGCAGCTTAGGGCCCCTCGGCTACGAGCAGTACTTC	CASSLGPLGYEQYF
TRBD1	few	TRBV4-3	TRBJ2-2	TGCGCCAGCAGCCGACAGGGGGGGGACACCGGGGAGCTGTTTTTT	CASSRQGGDTGELFF
NA	many	TRBV6-5	TRBJ2-5	TGTGCCAGCAGTTACACACGAAAAGAGACCCAGTACTTC	CASSYTRKETQYF
TRBD2	NA	TRBV28	TRBJ2-1	TGTGCCAGCATCGGGACTAGCGGGGTAGAGGGGCAGTTCTTC	CASIGTSGVEGQFF
NA	NA	TRBV2	TRBJ2-1	TGTGCCAGGGGACGGGAGAGCTCCTACAATGAGCAGTTCTTC	CARGRESSYNEQFF
TRBD1	many	TRBV4-2	TRBJ1-3	TGTGCCAGCAGCCAGCAGACAGGGCCCGGAAACACCATATATTTT	CASSQQTGPGNTIYF
NA	NA	TRBV2	TRBJ2-1	TGTGCCAGCAGTGAGGGCAGGGTAGCCGGAAATGAGCAGTTCTTC	CASSEGRVAGNEQFF
TRBD1	NA	TRBV27	TRBJ2-5	TGTGCCAGCGCCCGGGACGTACAGGGGAGAGAGACCCAGTACTTC	CASARDVQGRETQYF
TRBD1	many	TRBV15	TRBJ2-2	TGTGCCACCAGCAGAGAGGGGGGACAGGGCGACACCGGGGAGCTGTTTTTT	CATSREGGQGDTGELFF